This T cell receptor (beta chain) emerged from a study of OX40 agonist ivuxolimab in advanced cancers. This table comes from immunoSEQ multiplex PCR, and its TCRdb copy is limited to in-frame clones, with some not included. The sample contains about 46,000 clones, 90% to 95% of which appear only once. This clonotype was obtained from an adult with an advanced solid tumor such as melanoma, head and neck, liver or kidney cancer. The sample in question was CD4+ or CD8+ T cells sorted from blood, obtained in a trial of the OX40 agonist ivuxolimab.

The CDR3 sequence: CASSYGGVGNSPLHF. Written as DNA, the CDR3 is TGTGCCAGCAGTTATGGGGGAGTTGGTAATTCACCCCTCCACTTT. V gene TRBV6-5 combines with J gene TRBJ1-6; a weak D match, TRBD1 (5 bases). Trimming took 3 bases from V and 6 from J, leaving 12 bases between them. Germline assignment: CDR1 MNHEY and CDR2 SVGAGI. The CDR3 runs 15 residues.